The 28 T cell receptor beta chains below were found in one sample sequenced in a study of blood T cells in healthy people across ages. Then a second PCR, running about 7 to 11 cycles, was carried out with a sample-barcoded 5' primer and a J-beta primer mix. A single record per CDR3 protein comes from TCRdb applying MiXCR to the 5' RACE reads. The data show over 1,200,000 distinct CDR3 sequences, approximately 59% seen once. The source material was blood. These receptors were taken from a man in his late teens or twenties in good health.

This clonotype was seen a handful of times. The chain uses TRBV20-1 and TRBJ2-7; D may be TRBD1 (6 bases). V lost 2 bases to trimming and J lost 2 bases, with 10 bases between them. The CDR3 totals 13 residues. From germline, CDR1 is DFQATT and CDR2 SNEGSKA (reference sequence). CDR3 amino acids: CSARFGQTYEQYF. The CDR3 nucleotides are TGCAGTGCTAGATTTGGACAGACCTACGAGCAGTACTTC.

The CDR3 region is CASTNRLAGVRGELFF. For the CDR3, the DNA is TGTGCCAGCACCAATCGACTAGCGGGAGTTCGAGGGGAGCTGTTTTTT. This chain uses TRBV7-6 with TRBJ2-2, with TRBD2 matching 12 bases. Looked up from germline, CDR1 is SGHVS and CDR2 is FNYEAQ. V was pared by 7 bases and J by 8 bases, with 11 bases of the junction left unmatched. The CDR3 is 16 residues long.

The chain's CDR3 is CASSRQGTGQETQYF. For the CDR3, the DNA is TGCGCCAGCAGCCGACAGGGAACGGGACAAGAGACCCAGTACTTC. The gene calls are TRBV4-1 and TRBJ2-5; 7 bases are shared with TRBD1. J was trimmed by 2 bases and V by 4 bases; bases with no gene match: 7. Germline V gene data show CDR1 as MGHRA and CDR2 as YSYEKL. This CDR3 comprises 15 residues.

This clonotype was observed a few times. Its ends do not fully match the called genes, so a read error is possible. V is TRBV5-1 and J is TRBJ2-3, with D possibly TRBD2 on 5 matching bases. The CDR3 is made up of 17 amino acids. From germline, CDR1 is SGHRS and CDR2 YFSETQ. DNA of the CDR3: TGCGCCAGCAGCCGCAAGAGAGATAGTGGGAGCAGAGATACGCAGTATTTT. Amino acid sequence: CASSRKRDSGSRDTQYF.

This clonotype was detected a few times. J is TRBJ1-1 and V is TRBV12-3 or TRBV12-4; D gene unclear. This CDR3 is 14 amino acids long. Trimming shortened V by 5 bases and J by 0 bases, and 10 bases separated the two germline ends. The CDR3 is CASSPRPMNTEAFF. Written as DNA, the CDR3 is TGTGCCAGCAGTCCTCGGCCGATGAACACTGAAGCTTTCTTT.

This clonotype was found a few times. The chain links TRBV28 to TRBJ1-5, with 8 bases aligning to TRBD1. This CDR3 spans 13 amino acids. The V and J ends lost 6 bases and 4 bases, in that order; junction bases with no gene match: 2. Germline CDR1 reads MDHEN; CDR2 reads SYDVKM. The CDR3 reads CASRGQVNQPQHF. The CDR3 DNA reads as TGTGCCAGCAGGGGACAGGTTAATCAGCCCCAGCATTTT.

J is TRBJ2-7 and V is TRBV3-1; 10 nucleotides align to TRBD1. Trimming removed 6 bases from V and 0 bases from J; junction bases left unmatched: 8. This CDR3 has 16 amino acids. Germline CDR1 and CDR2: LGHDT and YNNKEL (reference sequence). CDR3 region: CASSPGTGASSYEQYF. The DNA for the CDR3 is TGTGCCAGCAGTCCCGGGACAGGGGCCTCCTCCTACGAGCAGTACTTC.

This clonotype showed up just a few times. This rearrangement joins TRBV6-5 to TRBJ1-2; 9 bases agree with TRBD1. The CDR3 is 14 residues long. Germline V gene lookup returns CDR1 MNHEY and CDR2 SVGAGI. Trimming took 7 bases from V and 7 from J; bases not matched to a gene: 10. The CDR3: CASKGDRVPSGYTF. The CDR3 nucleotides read TGTGCCAGCAAAGGGGACAGGGTCCCCTCTGGCTACACCTTC.

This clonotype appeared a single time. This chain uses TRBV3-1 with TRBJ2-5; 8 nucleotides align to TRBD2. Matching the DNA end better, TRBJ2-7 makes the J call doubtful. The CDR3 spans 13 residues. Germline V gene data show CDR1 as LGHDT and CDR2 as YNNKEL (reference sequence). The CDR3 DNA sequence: TGTGCCAGCAGACTAGCGGCGGTCGACGAGCAGTACTTC. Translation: CASRLAAVDEQYF.

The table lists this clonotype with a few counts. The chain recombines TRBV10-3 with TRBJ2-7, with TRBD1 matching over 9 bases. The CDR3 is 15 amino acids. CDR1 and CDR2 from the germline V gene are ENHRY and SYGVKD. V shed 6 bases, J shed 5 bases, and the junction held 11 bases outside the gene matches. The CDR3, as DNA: TGTGCCATCAGAGGTCCCGGGACAGGGTTTGACGAGCAGTACTTC. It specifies CAIRGPGTGFDEQYF.

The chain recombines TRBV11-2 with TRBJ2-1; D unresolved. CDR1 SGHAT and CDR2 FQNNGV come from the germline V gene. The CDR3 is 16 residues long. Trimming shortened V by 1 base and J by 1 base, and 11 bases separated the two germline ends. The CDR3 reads CASSLGAGLSYNEQFF. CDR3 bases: TGTGCCAGCAGCTTAGGGGCAGGATTATCCTACAATGAGCAGTTCTTC.

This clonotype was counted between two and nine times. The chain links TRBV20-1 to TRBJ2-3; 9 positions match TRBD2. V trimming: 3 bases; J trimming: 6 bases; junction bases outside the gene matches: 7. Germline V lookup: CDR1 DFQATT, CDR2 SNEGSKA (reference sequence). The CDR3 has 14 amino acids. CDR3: CSARPSGVRDTQYF. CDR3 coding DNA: TGCAGTGCTAGGCCTAGCGGGGTCCGGGATACGCAGTATTTT.

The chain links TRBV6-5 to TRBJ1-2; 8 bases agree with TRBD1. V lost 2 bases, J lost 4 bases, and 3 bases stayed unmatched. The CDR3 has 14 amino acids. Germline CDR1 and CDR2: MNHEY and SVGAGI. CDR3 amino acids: CASSYGTGSYGYTF. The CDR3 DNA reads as TGTGCCAGCAGTTACGGGACAGGATCCTATGGCTACACCTTC.

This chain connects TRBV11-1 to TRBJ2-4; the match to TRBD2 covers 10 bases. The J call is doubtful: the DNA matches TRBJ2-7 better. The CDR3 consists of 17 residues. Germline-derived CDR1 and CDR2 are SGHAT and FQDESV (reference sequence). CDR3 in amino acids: CASSLFPASGGTYEQYF. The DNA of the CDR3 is TGTGCCAGCAGCTTATTTCCCGCTAGCGGGGGAACCTACGAGCAGTACTTC.

The CDR3 region is CASARLAGGQSHTDTQYF. The DNA of the CDR3 is TGTGCCAGCGCTCGCCTAGCGGGGGGGCAGAGTCACACAGATACGCAGTATTTT. This chain joins TRBV6-1 and TRBJ2-3; 12 bases align to TRBD2. CDR1 and CDR2 from the germline V gene are MNHNS and SASEGT. CDR3 size: 18 residues. The J segment lost 2 bases and the V segment lost 8 bases, leaving 14 bases of the junction unmatched.

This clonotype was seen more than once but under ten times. As DNA, the CDR3 is TGCAGTGCTAGGCGCGGGACAGATCCCCAAGAGACCCAGTACTTC. It yields the protein CSARRGTDPQETQYF. The chain recombines TRBV20-1 with TRBJ2-5, with D possibly TRBD1 on 7 matching bases. V was trimmed by 3 bases and J by 1 base, leaving 15 bases between them. Germline V CDR1 and CDR2: DFQATT, SNEGSKA (reference sequence). The CDR3 is made up of 15 amino acids.

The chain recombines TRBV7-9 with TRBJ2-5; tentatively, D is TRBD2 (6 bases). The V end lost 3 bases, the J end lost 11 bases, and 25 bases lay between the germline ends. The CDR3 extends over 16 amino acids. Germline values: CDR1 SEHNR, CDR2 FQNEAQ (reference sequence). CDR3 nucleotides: TGTGCCAGCAGCTTCCCTTTGGGGGGTCGCGGCAATGAGCAGTACTTC. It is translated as CASSFPLGGRGNEQYF.

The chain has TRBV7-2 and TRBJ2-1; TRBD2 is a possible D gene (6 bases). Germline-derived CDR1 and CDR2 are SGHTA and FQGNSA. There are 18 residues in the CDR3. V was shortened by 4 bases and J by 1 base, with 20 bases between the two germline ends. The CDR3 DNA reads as TGTGCCAGCAGCTCTGGAGGGTTAGGAAAGGTTTCCTACAATGAGCAGTTCTTC. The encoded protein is CASSSGGLGKVSYNEQFF.

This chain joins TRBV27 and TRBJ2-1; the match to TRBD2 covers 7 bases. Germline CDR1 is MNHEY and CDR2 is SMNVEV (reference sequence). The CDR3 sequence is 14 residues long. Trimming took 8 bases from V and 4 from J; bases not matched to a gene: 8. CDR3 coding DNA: TGTGCCAGCGTCAAGAGCGGGGCTTACAATGAGCAGTTCTTC. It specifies CASVKSGAYNEQFF.

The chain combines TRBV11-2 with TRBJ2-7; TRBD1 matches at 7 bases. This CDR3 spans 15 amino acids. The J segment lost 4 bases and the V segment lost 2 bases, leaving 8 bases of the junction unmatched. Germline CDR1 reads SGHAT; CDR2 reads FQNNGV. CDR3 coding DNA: TGTGCCAGCAGCTTACAGACAGGGATAAAGTACGAGCAGTACTTC. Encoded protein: CASSLQTGIKYEQYF. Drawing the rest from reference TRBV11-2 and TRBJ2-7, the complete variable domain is EAGVAQSPRYKIIEKRQSVAFWCNPISGHATLYWYQQILGQGPKLLIQFQNNGVVDDSQLPKDRFSAERLKGVDSTLKIQPAKLEDSAVYLCASSLQTGIKYEQYFGPGTRLTVT.

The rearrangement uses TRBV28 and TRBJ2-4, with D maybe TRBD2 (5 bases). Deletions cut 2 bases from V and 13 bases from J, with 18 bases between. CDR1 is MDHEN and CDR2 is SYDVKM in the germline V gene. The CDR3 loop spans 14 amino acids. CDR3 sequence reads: CASSLPFLSWEQYF. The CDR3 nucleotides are TGTGCCAGCAGTTTACCCTTTCTTTCCTGGGAGCAGTACTTC.

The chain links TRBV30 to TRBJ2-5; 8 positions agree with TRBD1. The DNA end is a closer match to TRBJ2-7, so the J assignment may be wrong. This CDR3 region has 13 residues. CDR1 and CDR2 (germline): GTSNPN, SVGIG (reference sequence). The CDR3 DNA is TGTGCCCGGAATGGACAGGGCGGTGGCGAGCAGTACTTC. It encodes CARNGQGGGEQYF.

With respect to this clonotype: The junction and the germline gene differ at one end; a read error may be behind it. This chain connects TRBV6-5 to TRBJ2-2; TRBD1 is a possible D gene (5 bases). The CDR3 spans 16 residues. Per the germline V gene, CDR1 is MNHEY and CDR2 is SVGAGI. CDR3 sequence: CASRRSTGSNIGELFF. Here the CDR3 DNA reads TGTGCCAGCAGACGGAGTACAGGTTCGAACATCGGGGAGCTGTTTTTT.

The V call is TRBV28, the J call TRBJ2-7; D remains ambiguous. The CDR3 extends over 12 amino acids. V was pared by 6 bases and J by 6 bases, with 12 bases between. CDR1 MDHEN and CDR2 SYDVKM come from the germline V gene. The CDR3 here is CASSRHGLEQYF. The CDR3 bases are TGTGCCAGCAGCCGACATGGGCTCGAGCAGTACTTC.

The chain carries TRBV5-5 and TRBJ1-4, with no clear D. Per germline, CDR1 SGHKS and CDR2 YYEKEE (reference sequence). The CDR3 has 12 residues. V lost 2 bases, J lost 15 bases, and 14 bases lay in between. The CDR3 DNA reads TGTGCCAGCAGCTTTCCATGGGAGGAGGTGTTTTTT. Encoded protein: CASSFPWEEVFF.

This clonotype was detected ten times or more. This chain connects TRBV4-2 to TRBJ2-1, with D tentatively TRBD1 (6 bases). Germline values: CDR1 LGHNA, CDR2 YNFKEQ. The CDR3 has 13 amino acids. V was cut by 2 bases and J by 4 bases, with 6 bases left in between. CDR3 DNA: TGTGCCAGCAGCCAAACAGGGTACAATGAGCAGTTCTTC. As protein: CASSQTGYNEQFF.

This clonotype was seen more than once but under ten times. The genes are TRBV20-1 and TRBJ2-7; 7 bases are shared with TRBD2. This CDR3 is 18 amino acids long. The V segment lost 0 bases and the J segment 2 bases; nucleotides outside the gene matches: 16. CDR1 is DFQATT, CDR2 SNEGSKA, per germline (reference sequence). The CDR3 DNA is TGCAGTGCTAGAGATCGGAATGCTTTGGCGGGGGAACCCTACGAGCAGTACTTC. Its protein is CSARDRNALAGEPYEQYF.

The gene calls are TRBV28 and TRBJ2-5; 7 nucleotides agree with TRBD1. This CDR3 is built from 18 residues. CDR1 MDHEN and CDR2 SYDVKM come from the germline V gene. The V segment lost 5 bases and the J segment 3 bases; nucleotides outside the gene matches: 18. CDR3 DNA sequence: TGTGCCAGCAGTCCATGGGCAGGGGGAATAGGAGTAAAAGAGACCCAGTACTTC. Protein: CASSPWAGGIGVKETQYF.